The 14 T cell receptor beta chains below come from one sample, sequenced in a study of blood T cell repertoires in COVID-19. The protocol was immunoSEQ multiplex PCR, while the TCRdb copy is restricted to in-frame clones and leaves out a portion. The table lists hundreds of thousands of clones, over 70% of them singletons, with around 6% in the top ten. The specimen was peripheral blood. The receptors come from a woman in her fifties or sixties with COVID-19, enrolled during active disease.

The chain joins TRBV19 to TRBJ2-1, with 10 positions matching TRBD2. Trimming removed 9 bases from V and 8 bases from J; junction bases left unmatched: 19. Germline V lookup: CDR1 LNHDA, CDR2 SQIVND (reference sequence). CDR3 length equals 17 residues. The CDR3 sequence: CASMLFASSGSRDEQFF. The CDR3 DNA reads TGTGCCAGCATGTTGTTTGCGTCTAGCGGGAGTCGGGATGAGCAGTTCTTC.

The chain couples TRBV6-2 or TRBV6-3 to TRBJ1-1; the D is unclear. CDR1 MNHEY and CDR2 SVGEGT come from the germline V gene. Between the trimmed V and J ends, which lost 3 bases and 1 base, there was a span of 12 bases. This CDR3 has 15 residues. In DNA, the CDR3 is TGTGCCAGCAGTTATGTGAGGCACACGAACACTGAAGCTTTCTTT. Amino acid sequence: CASSYVRHTNTEAFF.

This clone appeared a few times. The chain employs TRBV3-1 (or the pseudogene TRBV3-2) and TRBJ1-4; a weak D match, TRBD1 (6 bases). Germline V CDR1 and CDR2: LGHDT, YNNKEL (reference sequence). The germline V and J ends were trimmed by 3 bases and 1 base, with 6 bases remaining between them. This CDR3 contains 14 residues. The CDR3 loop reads CASSQTGTNEKLFF. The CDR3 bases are TGTGCCAGCAGCCAGACAGGAACTAATGAAAAACTGTTTTTT.

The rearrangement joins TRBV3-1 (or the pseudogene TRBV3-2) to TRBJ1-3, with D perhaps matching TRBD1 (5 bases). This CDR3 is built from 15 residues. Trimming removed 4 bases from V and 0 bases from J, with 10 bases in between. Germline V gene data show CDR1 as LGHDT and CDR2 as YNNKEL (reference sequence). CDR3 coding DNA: TGTGCCAGCAGCCTTGAGACAGTCTCTGGAAACACCATATATTTT. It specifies CASSLETVSGNTIYF.

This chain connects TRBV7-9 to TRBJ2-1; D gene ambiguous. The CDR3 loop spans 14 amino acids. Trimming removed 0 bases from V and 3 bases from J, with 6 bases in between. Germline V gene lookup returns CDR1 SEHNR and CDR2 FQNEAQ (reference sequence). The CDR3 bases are TGTGCCAGCAGCTTAGCGTCCTTCTACAATGAGCAGTTCTTC. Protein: CASSLASFYNEQFF.

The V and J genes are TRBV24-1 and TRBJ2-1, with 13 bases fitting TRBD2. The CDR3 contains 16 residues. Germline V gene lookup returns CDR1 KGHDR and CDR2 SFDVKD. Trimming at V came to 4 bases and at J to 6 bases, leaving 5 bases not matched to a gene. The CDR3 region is CATSEIGTSGANEQFF. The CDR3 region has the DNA TGTGCCACCAGTGAGATCGGGACTAGCGGGGCCAATGAGCAGTTCTTC.

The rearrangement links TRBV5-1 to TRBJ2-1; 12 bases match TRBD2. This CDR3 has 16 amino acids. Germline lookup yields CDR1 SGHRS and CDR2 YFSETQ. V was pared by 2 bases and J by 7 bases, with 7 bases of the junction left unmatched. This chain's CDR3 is CASSFPSGRATNEQFF. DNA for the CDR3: TGCGCCAGCAGCTTCCCTAGCGGGAGGGCAACTAATGAGCAGTTCTTC.

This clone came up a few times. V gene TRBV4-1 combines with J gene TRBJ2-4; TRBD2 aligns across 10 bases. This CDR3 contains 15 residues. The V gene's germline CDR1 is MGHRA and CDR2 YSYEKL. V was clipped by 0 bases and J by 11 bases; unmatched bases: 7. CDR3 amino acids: CASSQDPGTSVFQYF. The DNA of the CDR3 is TGCGCCAGCAGCCAAGATCCCGGGACTAGCGTTTTTCAGTACTTC.

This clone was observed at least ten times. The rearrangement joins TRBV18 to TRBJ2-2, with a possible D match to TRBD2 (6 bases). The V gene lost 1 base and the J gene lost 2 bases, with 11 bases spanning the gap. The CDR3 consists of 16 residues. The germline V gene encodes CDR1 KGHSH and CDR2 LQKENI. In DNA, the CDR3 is TGTGCCAGCTCACCACAGGGAGGTCTCAACACCGGGGAGCTGTTTTTT. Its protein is CASSPQGGLNTGELFF.

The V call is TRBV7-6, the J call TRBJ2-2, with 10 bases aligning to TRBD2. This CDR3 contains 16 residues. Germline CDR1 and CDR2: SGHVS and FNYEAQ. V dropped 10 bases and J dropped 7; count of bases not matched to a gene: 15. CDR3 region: CATHPSSSGSGGELFF. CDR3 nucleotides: TGTGCCACCCACCCCTCTTCTAGCGGGAGCGGCGGGGAGCTGTTTTTT.

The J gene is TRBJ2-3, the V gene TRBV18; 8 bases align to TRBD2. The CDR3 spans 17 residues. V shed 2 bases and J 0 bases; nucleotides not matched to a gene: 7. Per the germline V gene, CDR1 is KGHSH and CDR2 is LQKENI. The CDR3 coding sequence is TGTGCCAGCTCACCAAGGCTAGCGGGTACTAGCACAGATACGCAGTATTTT. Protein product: CASSPRLAGTSTDTQYF.

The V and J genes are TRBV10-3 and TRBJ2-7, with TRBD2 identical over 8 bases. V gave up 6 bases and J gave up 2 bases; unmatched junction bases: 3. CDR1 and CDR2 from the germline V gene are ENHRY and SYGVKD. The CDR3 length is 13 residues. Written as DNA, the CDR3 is TGTGCCATCAGCCAGGGACTAGCCTACGAGCAGTACTTC. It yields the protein CAISQGLAYEQYF.

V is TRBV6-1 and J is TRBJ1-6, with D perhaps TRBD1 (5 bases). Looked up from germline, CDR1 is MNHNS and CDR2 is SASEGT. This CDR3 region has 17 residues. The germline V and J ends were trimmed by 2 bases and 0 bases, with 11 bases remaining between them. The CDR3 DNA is TGTGCCAGCAGTGAATTGCAGGGTAGCTCCTATAATTCACCCCTCCACTTT. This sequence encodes CASSELQGSSYNSPLHF.

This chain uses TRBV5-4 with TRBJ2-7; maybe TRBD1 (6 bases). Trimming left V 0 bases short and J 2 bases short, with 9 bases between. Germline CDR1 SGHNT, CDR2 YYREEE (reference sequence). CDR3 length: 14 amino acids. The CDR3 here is CASSLAGDPYEQYF. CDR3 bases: TGTGCCAGCAGCTTGGCAGGGGACCCCTACGAGCAGTACTTC.